Sequencing of this TCR beta chain was carried out in a study of blood T cell repertoires in COVID-19. At the level of the study: Material from acute and convalescent COVID-19 was sourced from the United States, Italy and Spain. Sources were T cells, B-cell-depleted T cells, or PBMCs; the material itself was cDNA or gDNA.

Residents of about 25 US areas, aged roughly 18 to 89 years, made up the participants. Per the original data handling: The authors estimated nucleated cell counts from reference gene primer amplification. The repertoire was sequenced with immunoSEQ multiplex PCR; TCRdb's copy has only in-frame clones and lacks some. V and J calls and clone size are given by that table; D and trimming were obtained from the DNA. The table lists 200,000 or so clones, more than 80% of them singletons. The TCR sequence derives from a woman aged 18-30 years in a cohort exposed to, infected with or recovered from COVID-19 (not recorded which). The sequencing sample was made of PBMCs or T cells enriched from blood (not recorded which).

CDR3 region: CASRGDRGYSPLHF. The CDR3 DNA sequence: TGTGCCAGCAGGGGGGACAGGGGTTATTCACCCCTCCACTTT. The rearrangement uses TRBV2 and TRBJ1-6, with 10 bases aligning to TRBD1. V lost 6 bases, J lost 8 bases, and 4 bases stayed unmatched. CDR3 length equals 14 residues. Germline CDR1 is SNHLY and CDR2 is FYNNEI.